This T cell receptor beta chain was documented in a study of CD8+ T cells in alopecia areata. Treatment noted: oral pan-JAK inhibitor, 5-10 mg twice daily. It was cDNA, reverse transcribed from extracted RNA, that served as the sequencing template. Produced via immunoSEQ multiplex PCR; TCRdb's table is partial and in-frame only. The sample contains 150,000 to 200,000 clones, approximately 67% of which appear only once. This clone was detected a few times. Looked up from germline, CDR1 is WNHNN and CDR2 is SYGVQD (reference sequence). This CDR3 contains 11 residues. Trimming took 8 bases from V and 4 from J; bases not matched to a gene: 2.

The rearrangement uses TRBV10-1 and TRBJ2-7; TRBD1 agrees at 7 bases. This sequence was found in a human donor with alopecia areata. The sample was CD4+ T cells sorted from blood, taken at approximately week 49, from a patient treated with tofacitinib. The DNA for the CDR3 is TGCGCCAGCGGCAGGGGGTACGAGCAGTACTTC. Protein sequence: CASGRGYEQYF.